This TCR beta chain was documented in a study of T cells in Graves' hyperthyroidism and ophthalmopathy. Study summary: Staff took peripheral blood when the initial diagnosis was made, before any treatment began.

CDR3 size: 12 residues. Between the trimmed V and J ends, which lost 4 bases and 2 bases, there was a span of 5 bases. Germline CDR1 reads LGHDT; CDR2 reads YNNKEL (reference sequence). In the case of this clonotype: Its antigen remains unknown.

Overall study results and limits: In blood, most of the thyroid clonotypes expanded above 0.001 were also present. Onset of ophthalmopathy came a median 6.5 months after the model predicted it. Patients with ophthalmopathy were separated from those with stable hyperthyroidism by a 13 V-J model.

RNA transcripts were the template for amplifying TCR beta CDR3 regions. The primer set for the first-round RT-PCR of the TCR CDR3 was HTBI. MiXCR, applied by TCRdb to the multiplex PCR reads, yields one record per CDR3 protein. The sample shows about 610,000 distinct CDR3 sequences, approximately 14% of them seen only once. The chain employs TRBV3-1 and TRBJ1-1, with D uncertain. This clonotype originated in a woman aged 40 to 55 with Graves' ophthalmopathy. What was sequenced was blood. The CDR3: CASSRFNTEAFF. The DNA of the CDR3 is TGTGCCAGCAGCCGTTTCAACACTGAAGCTTTCTTT.